Following are 19 T cell receptor beta chains from one sample sequenced in a study of blood T cell repertoires in COVID-19 (TCRdb year 2020). The library was generated by the immunoSEQ multiplex PCR assay. TCRdb re-hosts the immuneACCESS table, in-frame sequences only. Its copies lack some clones; in the studies checked, an unresolved V gene accounts for under half of them, and the cause for the rest is not known. Recorded for this sample are a few hundred thousand clones; about 88% of them occurred a single time. Jointly, the top ten make up 1.4% to 1.5% of the sample. The source material was PBMCs or T cells enriched from blood (not recorded which). The receptors here all came from a woman in her late teens or twenties who had been exposed to COVID-19.

The rearrangement joins TRBV2 to TRBJ2-3; perhaps TRBD1 as D (5 bases). The CDR3 runs 15 residues. Between the trimmed V and J ends, which lost 4 bases and 0 bases, there was a span of 11 bases. Germline lookup yields CDR1 SNHLY and CDR2 FYNNEI. This chain's CDR3 is CASSVGSGSTDTQYF. CDR3 bases: TGTGCCAGCAGTGTGGGGTCAGGGAGCACAGATACGCAGTATTTT.

The chain employs TRBV6-1 and TRBJ2-5, with 7 nucleotides matching TRBD1. The V gene end was trimmed by 1 base and the J gene end by 7 bases; junction bases not matched to a gene: 6. Germline lookup yields CDR1 MNHNS and CDR2 SASEGT. The CDR3 totals 14 residues. The CDR3 bases are TGTGCCAGCAGTGAAGTACAGGGGACCGGGACCCAGTACTTC. Protein sequence: CASSEVQGTGTQYF.

This rearrangement joins TRBV18 to TRBJ2-1; D is unresolved. The germline V and J ends were trimmed by 0 bases and 7 bases, with 7 bases remaining between them. The CDR3 is 13 amino acids. The germline V gene encodes CDR1 KGHSH and CDR2 LQKENI. The CDR3 reads CASSPPSENEQFF. The CDR3 DNA follows: TGTGCCAGCTCACCACCGTCGGAGAATGAGCAGTTCTTC.

V gene TRBV5-8 combines with J gene TRBJ2-3; D is possibly TRBD2 (6 bases). CDR1 and CDR2 (germline): SGHTS, YDEGEE. This CDR3 is built from 14 residues. V was shortened by 6 bases and J by 1 base, with 12 bases between the two germline ends. CDR3 DNA sequence: TGTGCCAGCACCCCATCGGGGGGCACAGATACGCAGTATTTT. Protein sequence: CASTPSGGTDTQYF.

V usage is TRBV6-5 and J usage is TRBJ1-4, with 8 bases identical to TRBD1. Germline trimming cut 6 bases from V and 8 bases from J; bases unmatched to any gene: 11. CDR1 is MNHEY and CDR2 is SVGAGI in the germline V gene. This CDR3 contains 15 residues. CDR3 coding DNA: TGTGCCAGCAGCCCGGACAGGGTGAATCGGGAAAAACTGTTTTTT. This codes for CASSPDRVNREKLFF.

The CDR3 protein is CASSPGQQVSEQFF. In nucleotides, the CDR3 is TGTGCCAGCTCACCGGGACAGCAGGTCAGTGAGCAGTTCTTC. This chain joins TRBV18 and TRBJ2-1, with 7 bases lining up with TRBD1. Germline loops: CDR1 KGHSH, CDR2 LQKENI. The CDR3 is made up of 14 amino acids. With V trimmed by 3 bases and J by 9 bases, 8 bases remained unmatched.

The chain has TRBV7-8 and TRBJ2-7; weak D call: TRBD1 (5 bases). This CDR3 is 14 amino acids long. Trimming pared 5 bases from V and 0 bases from J, leaving 11 bases between. Looked up from germline, CDR1 is SGHVS and CDR2 is FQNEAQ. CDR3 amino acids: CASSPMTVSYEQYF. CDR3 bases: TGTGCCAGCAGCCCTATGACAGTCTCCTACGAGCAGTACTTC.

The chain is built from TRBV15 and TRBJ1-5; perhaps TRBD1 as D (5 bases). The germline V and J ends were trimmed by 6 bases and 4 bases, with 10 bases remaining between them. CDR3 length: 13 residues. Per the germline V gene, CDR1 is LNHNV and CDR2 is YYDKDF (reference sequence). The CDR3 region is CATRQGPNQPQHF. CDR3 nucleotide sequence: TGTGCCACCAGGCAGGGTCCGAATCAGCCCCAGCATTTT.

J is TRBJ2-1 and V is TRBV15, with 14 bases identical to TRBD2. The CDR3 consists of 17 residues. Per the germline V gene, CDR1 is LNHNV and CDR2 is YYDKDF (reference sequence). V dropped 1 base and J dropped 4; count of bases not matched to a gene: 3. The CDR3 nucleotides are TGTGCCACCAGCAGAGGACTAGCGGGAGGGCCATACAATGAGCAGTTCTTC. Translated: CATSRGLAGGPYNEQFF. The full variable domain, completed using reference TRBV15 and TRBJ2-1, is DAMVIQNPRYQVTQFGKPVTLSCSQTLNHNVMYWYQQKSSQAPKLLFHYYDKDFNNEADTPDNFQSRRPNTSFCFLDIRSPGLGDTAMYLCATSRGLAGGPYNEQFFGPGTRLTVL.

This chain joins TRBV4-1 and TRBJ1-1, with 11 bases that match TRBD1. Per germline, CDR1 MGHRA and CDR2 YSYEKL. There are 15 residues in the CDR3. V shed 0 bases, J shed 7 bases, and the junction held 4 bases outside the gene matches. The CDR3 sequence: CASSQEWDRGYEAFF. The CDR3 DNA sequence: TGCGCCAGCAGCCAAGAATGGGACAGGGGGTATGAAGCTTTCTTT.

The J gene is TRBJ2-7, the V gene TRBV20-1; D might be TRBD2 (5 bases). Germline assignment: CDR1 DFQATT and CDR2 SNEGSKA (reference sequence). The CDR3 runs 11 residues. Trimming removed 1 base at V and 6 bases at J, with 7 bases between. The CDR3 protein is CSARAGVEQYF. Here the CDR3 DNA reads TGCAGTGCTAGAGCCGGGGTCGAGCAGTACTTC.

This clone has more than one count but fewer than ten. The chain combines TRBV2 with TRBJ2-5; a possible D gene is TRBD1 (6 bases). Per the germline V gene, CDR1 is SNHLY and CDR2 is FYNNEI. V gave up 0 bases and J gave up 7 bases, with 12 bases separating them. The CDR3 runs 14 residues. The CDR3: CASSEAQDSGTQYF. The CDR3 bases are TGTGCCAGCAGTGAAGCTCAGGACAGCGGGACCCAGTACTTC.

The J gene is TRBJ1-3, the V gene TRBV19, with D unresolved. Germline assignment: CDR1 LNHDA and CDR2 SQIVND (reference sequence). Trimming took 10 bases from V and 0 from J, leaving 4 bases between them. The CDR3 is 11 residues long. In DNA, the CDR3 is TGTGCCACCTGCTCTGGAAACACCATATATTTT. Translated: CATCSGNTIYF.

Only a few counts were recorded for this clone. J is TRBJ1-3 and V is TRBV27, with D unresolved. CDR3 length: 17 residues. The ends were cut back, 2 bases at V and 4 bases at J, with 18 bases in the middle. Germline assignment: CDR1 MNHEY and CDR2 SMNVEV (reference sequence). This CDR3 is CASSLTKRVRFGNTIYF. The CDR3 DNA reads TGTGCCAGCAGTTTAACGAAACGGGTAAGATTCGGAAACACCATATATTTT.

This clone was seen a handful of times. The chain employs TRBV4-2 and TRBJ2-5; TRBD2 matches at 10 bases. Germline V gene lookup returns CDR1 LGHNA and CDR2 YNFKEQ. CDR3 size: 14 residues. With 2 bases clipped from V and 11 bases from J, the junction kept 8 bases outside the gene matches. This chain's CDR3 is CASSQYRAGGDQYF. The CDR3 nucleotides are TGTGCCAGCAGCCAATATCGAGCGGGGGGGGATCAGTACTTC.

This chain uses TRBV10-2 with TRBJ2-1, with 7 bases identical to TRBD1. The CDR3 has 14 residues. CDR1 WSHSY and CDR2 SAAADI come from the germline V gene. Losses at the gene ends were 3 bases for V and 7 bases for J; bases not matched to a gene: 6. CDR3 region: CASSDEQGRNEQFF. The CDR3 DNA sequence: TGCGCCAGCAGTGATGAACAGGGGAGAAATGAGCAGTTCTTC.

This clone has a handful of counts. The chain is built from TRBV28 and TRBJ1-1; perhaps TRBD1 as D (6 bases). CDR1 is MDHEN and CDR2 is SYDVKM in the germline V gene. The CDR3 contains 15 residues. Trimming removed 8 bases from V and 0 bases from J, with 16 bases in between. The DNA of the CDR3 is TGTGCCAGCGAGGCAGGGGATAGGGTGAACACTGAAGCTTTCTTT. Its translation is CASEAGDRVNTEAFF.

The chain has TRBV19 and TRBJ1-1, with TRBD1 as a possible D gene (5 bases). The length of the CDR3 is 14 residues. Germline CDR1 LNHDA, CDR2 SQIVND (reference sequence). The V gene lost 2 bases and the J gene lost 5 bases, with 12 bases spanning the gap. The CDR3: CASSISGMVTEAFF. The DNA for the CDR3 is TGTGCCAGTAGTATATCAGGGATGGTGACTGAAGCTTTCTTT.

The chain joins TRBV18 to TRBJ2-7; weak D call: TRBD1 (5 bases). Trimming stripped 3 bases from V and 0 bases from J, with 9 bases between. The germline gives CDR1 KGHSH, CDR2 LQKENI. The CDR3 has 14 amino acids. The CDR3 sequence: CASSPMTVSYEQYF. CDR3 DNA sequence: TGTGCCAGCTCACCCATGACAGTCTCCTACGAGCAGTACTTC. The whole variable domain, remainder taken from reference TRBV18 and TRBJ2-7, is NAGVMQNPRHLVRRRGQEARLRCSPMKGHSHVYWYRQLPEEGLKFMVYLQKENIIDESGMPKERFSAEFPKEGPSILRIQQVVRGDSAAYFCASSPMTVSYEQYFGPGTRLTVT.